The entry below gives a single T cell receptor beta chain sequence along with its context. The source of the sample is a study of cytomegalovirus exposure and HLA in healthy donors. The germline gives CDR1 GTSNPN, CDR2 SVGIG (reference sequence). V lost 2 bases and J lost 5, with 14 bases in between. This CDR3 has 14 residues. Primers: 60 Vbeta forward and 13 Jbeta reverse. Generated by immunoSEQ multiplex PCR, the TCRdb table keeps only in-frame clones and is missing some. In the table there are under 95,000 clones, around 77% of which are singletons. The V and J genes are TRBV30 and TRBJ2-3, with D hard to call. Sequenced input: PBMCs. This receptor was obtained from a boy between 10 and 17 years old in good health and CMV-seronegative. The CDR3 loop is CAWSSHDTQDTQYF. CDR3 sequence (DNA): TGTGCCTGGAGTTCCCATGATACACAAGATACGCAGTATTTT.